This T cell receptor (beta chain) was found in a study of blood T cell repertoires in COVID-19. In germline, CDR1 is SGHTA, CDR2 FQGTGA. The CDR3 has 15 residues. Trimming removed 0 bases from V and 0 bases from J, with 8 bases in between. Only in-frame clones appear in the TCRdb table, and some are missing; sequencing was by immunoSEQ multiplex PCR. The sample has approximately 340,000 clones, approximately 91% seen once. The specimen sequenced was PBMCs or T cells enriched from blood (not recorded which). The clonotype was recovered from a woman aged 40-49 years who had been exposed to COVID-19. This chain links TRBV7-3 with TRBJ1-1; D is undetermined. The CDR3 DNA reads TGTGCCAGCAGCTTAACTTCGGTAGTGAACACTGAAGCTTTCTTT. It is translated as CASSLTSVVNTEAFF.